Presented here are 10 T cell receptor beta chains from one specimen sequenced in a study of metastatic and nonmetastatic thyroid tumors. TCRdb re-called the PCR reads via MiXCR. The sample lists about 69,000 clones; approximately 15% were seen once. Patients were all untreated before their thyroid surgery. The sequenced material came from blood. The receptors shown here come from a male donor with papillary thyroid cancer or a benign thyroid nodule (not recorded which). Some clones in this sample may be carry-over from other donors' samples.

In its sample, this clone was seen many times. J is TRBJ2-1 and V is TRBV27; D uncertain. V lost 4 bases and J lost 8, with 6 bases in between. In germline, CDR1 is MNHEY, CDR2 SMNVEV (reference sequence). This CDR3 contains 11 residues. This CDR3 reads CASSSQDEQFF. The CDR3 DNA sequence: TGTGCCAGCAGTTCCCAAGATGAGCAGTTCTTC.

This clone was detected ten times or more. The V and J genes are TRBV6-5 and TRBJ1-2; maybe TRBD1 (6 bases). The CDR3 is 16 amino acids. V was pared by 0 bases and J by 9 bases, with 20 bases between. CDR1 and CDR2 (germline): MNHEY, SVGAGI. CDR3 residues: CASSYSHRDTKASYTF. CDR3 in DNA: TGTGCCAGCAGTTACTCCCACCGGGACACTAAGGCGAGCTACACCTTC.

This clone showed up many times. The genes are TRBV14 and TRBJ2-1, with 10 bases identical to TRBD2. The V and J ends lost 4 bases and 2 bases, in that order; junction bases with no gene match: 5. Per germline, CDR1 SGHDN and CDR2 FVKESK. The CDR3 length is 16 residues. CDR3 in amino acids: CASSPGSGRAYNEQFF. CDR3 sequence (DNA): TGTGCCAGCAGCCCAGGAAGCGGGAGGGCCTACAATGAGCAGTTCTTC.

As to this clone: This sequence may be a read error, since a much larger clone differs from it by one base. The chain combines TRBV11-2 with TRBJ2-3, with D possibly TRBD2 on 5 matching bases. Germline values: CDR1 SGHAT, CDR2 FQNNGV. The CDR3 consists of 15 residues. Written as DNA, the CDR3 is TGTGCCAGCATCTTAGTCCCGACGGGGACAGATACGCAGTATTTT. This gives the protein CASILVPTGTDTQYF.

This clone came up many times. CDR3: CASSYTRDSIISYGYTF. The CDR3 DNA follows: TGTGCCAGCAGTTACACACGGGACAGTATCATAAGCTATGGCTACACCTTC. This chain links TRBV6-6 with TRBJ1-2; TRBD1 matches at 7 bases. Losses at the gene ends were 2 bases for V and 4 bases for J; bases not matched to a gene: 13. There are 17 residues in the CDR3. Germline V gene sequence: CDR1 MNHNY, CDR2 SVGAGI (reference sequence).

This clone came up many times. This specimen includes other DNA sequences encoding the same CDR3. This chain uses TRBV13 with TRBJ1-1, with D perhaps TRBD1 (5 bases). The length of the CDR3 is 13 residues. Trimming left V 4 bases short and J 1 base short, with 7 bases between. The germline V gene has CDR1 PRHDT and CDR2 FYEKMQ (reference sequence). DNA for the CDR3: TGTGCCAGCAGCTCGGGACGGAACACTGAAGCTTTCTTT. Translated, it gives CASSSGRNTEAFF. Full variable domain (rest looked up from reference TRBV13 and TRBJ1-1): AAGVIQSPRHLIKEKRETATLKCYPIPRHDTVYWYQQGPGQDPQFLISFYEKMQSDKGSIPDRFSAQQFSDYHSELNMSSLELGDSALYFCASSSGRNTEAFFGQGTRLTVV.

This clone was counted a few times. The chain couples TRBV6-1 to TRBJ2-3; tentative D call: TRBD1 (5 bases). The assigned J gene may be wrong: the sequence end matches TRBJ1-5 better. The CDR3 is 13 residues long. Germline values: CDR1 MNHNS, CDR2 SASEGT. CDR3: CASSPGLHDTQHF. CDR3 DNA: TGTGCCAGCAGTCCGGGACTCCATGATACTCAGCATTTT.

In this sample, this clone turned up many times. V usage is TRBV27 and J usage is TRBJ1-1; 8 bases match TRBD1. The CDR3 length is 13 residues. The trim removed 5 bases at V and 6 bases at J, leaving 5 bases unmatched. Germline V gene sequence: CDR1 MNHEY, CDR2 SMNVEV (reference sequence). CDR3 residues: CASSVDRGPEAFF. In nucleotides, the CDR3 is TGTGCCAGCAGTGTAGACAGGGGCCCTGAAGCTTTCTTT.

This rearrangement joins TRBV5-1 to TRBJ2-7, with 9 bases that match TRBD1. This CDR3 region has 18 residues. The germline CDR1 and CDR2 sequences are SGHRS and YFSETQ. The CDR3 nucleotides read TGCGCCAGCAGTCCCGTTGAACCGGGACAGGGTATAACCTATGAGCAGTACGTC. It encodes CASSPVEPGQGITYEQYV.

The chain employs TRBV3-1 and TRBJ2-4, with D possibly called TRBD1 or TRBD2 (5 bases each). V gave up 5 bases and J gave up 0 bases, with 23 bases separating them. Germline CDR1 LGHDT, CDR2 YNNKEL (reference sequence). This CDR3 region has 19 residues. The chain's CDR3 is CASSSHVGALALAKNIQYF. The CDR3 DNA is TGTGCCAGCAGCTCCCACGTCGGGGCATTGGCTTTAGCCAAAAACATTCAGTACTTC. Full variable domain (remainder filled in from reference TRBV3-1 and TRBJ2-4): DTAVSQTPKYLVTQMGNDKSIKCEQNLGHDTMYWYKQDSKKFLKIMFSYNNKELIINETVPNRFSPKSPDKAHLNLHINSLELGDSAVYFCASSSHVGALALAKNIQYFGAGTRLSVL.